This T cell receptor (beta chain) was retrieved from a study of cytomegalovirus exposure and HLA in healthy donors. The PCR used 60 Vbeta and 13 Jbeta primers. Repertoires were generated with immunoSEQ multiplex PCR, while TCRdb's copy carries only in-frame clones and drops some. The sample holds over 150,000 clones, more than 60% seen once. The J segment lost 8 bases and the V segment lost 6 bases, leaving 9 bases of the junction unmatched. This CDR3 is 13 amino acids long. Germline V gene data show CDR1 as MNHNS and CDR2 as SASEGT. The source material was PBMCs. The chain uses TRBV6-1 and TRBJ1-2; TRBD1 matches at 7 bases. The sequence was collected from a woman under 40 in good health and CMV-seropositive. CDR3 region: CASSAGQPLGYTF. The CDR3 DNA is TGTGCCAGCAGCGCGGGACAGCCTCTGGGCTACACCTTC.